The 10 T cell receptor beta chains given below trace back to one sample, sequenced in a study of cytomegalovirus exposure and HLA in healthy donors. In the PCR, 60 Vbeta and 13 Jbeta primers were used. Repertoires were generated with immunoSEQ multiplex PCR, while TCRdb's copy carries only in-frame clones and drops some. The sample data list 150,000 to 200,000 clones. The sequenced material came from PBMCs. The receptors derive from a man younger than 40 in good health and CMV-seronegative.

V usage is TRBV19 and J usage is TRBJ2-3, with a possible D match to TRBD1 (5 bases). The CDR3 sequence is 13 residues long. Trimming took off 4 bases at V and 4 bases at J, with 9 bases between the two ends. Germline V CDR1 and CDR2: LNHDA, SQIVND (reference sequence). The CDR3 DNA follows: TGTGCCAGTAGTACTCAAGGGGCAGATACGCAGTATTTT. Amino acids: CASSTQGADTQYF.

The rearrangement joins TRBV5-5 to TRBJ2-2, with 8 bases aligning to TRBD2. The V gene's germline CDR1 is SGHKS and CDR2 YYEKEE (reference sequence). V shed 6 bases and J 2 bases; nucleotides not matched to a gene: 12. The CDR3 consists of 17 residues. The CDR3 coding sequence is TGTGCCAGCAACCCCCGCGGGGGGACGGGAAACACCGGGGAGCTGTTTTTT. Translated, it gives CASNPRGGTGNTGELFF. The variable domain in full, completed from reference TRBV5-5 and TRBJ2-2, reads DAGVTQSPTHLIKTRGQQVTLRCSPISGHKSVSWYQQVLGQGPQFIFQYYEKEERGRGNFPDRFSARQFPNYSSELNVNALLLGDSALYLCASNPRGGTGNTGELFFGEGSRLTVL.

The genes are TRBV6-6 and TRBJ1-4; tentative D call: TRBD1 (6 bases). Per the germline V gene, CDR1 is MNHNY and CDR2 is SVGAGI (reference sequence). V was clipped by 2 bases and J by 6 bases, with 13 bases between them. CDR3 length: 15 amino acids. The CDR3 is CASSYGGGADEKLFF. CDR3 sequence (DNA): TGTGCCAGCAGTTACGGGGGGGGCGCGGATGAAAAACTGTTTTTT.

The gene calls are TRBV28 and TRBJ1-4, with D perhaps TRBD1 (6 bases). CDR1 MDHEN and CDR2 SYDVKM come from the germline V gene. V gave up 6 bases and J gave up 7 bases, with 12 bases separating them. The CDR3 sequence is 13 residues long. The CDR3 region is CASRGPRGEKLFF. Written as DNA, the CDR3 is TGTGCCAGCAGGGGCCCCAGGGGTGAAAAACTGTTTTTT.

This chain links TRBV7-9 with TRBJ1-1; TRBD1 matches 9 bases. The CDR3 totals 17 residues. CDR1 is SEHNR and CDR2 is FQNEAQ in the germline V gene (reference sequence). J gave up 1 base and V 2 bases, and 8 bases lay outside the gene matches. The chain's CDR3 is CASSLRDRVARNTEAFF. CDR3 nucleotide sequence: TGTGCCAGCAGCTTAAGGGACAGGGTTGCCCGGAACACTGAAGCTTTCTTT.

The chain carries TRBV7-8 and TRBJ2-7; D perhaps matches TRBD1 (5 bases). This CDR3 is built from 15 residues. The V and J ends lost 7 bases and 5 bases respectively, with 21 bases between them. The germline V gene encodes CDR1 SGHVS and CDR2 FQNEAQ. This chain's CDR3 is CASTPGSPQGHEQYF. DNA for the CDR3: TGTGCCAGCACCCCAGGGTCTCCACAAGGCCACGAGCAGTACTTC.

The J gene is TRBJ1-1, the V gene TRBV7-2; 7 bases align to TRBD1. The CDR3 length is 14 residues. CDR1 SGHTA and CDR2 FQGNSA come from the germline V gene. Losses at the gene ends were 5 bases for V and 7 bases for J; bases not matched to a gene: 10. Here the CDR3 reads CASSRTGTSDEAFF. The CDR3 DNA follows: TGTGCCAGCAGCCGGACAGGTACCTCAGATGAAGCTTTCTTT.

The rearrangement joins TRBV4-1 to TRBJ1-6; TRBD1 agrees at 8 bases. This CDR3 spans 15 amino acids. The V gene's germline CDR1 is MGHRA and CDR2 YSYEKL. V shed 4 bases, J shed 5 bases, and the junction held 4 bases outside the gene matches. The CDR3 coding sequence is TGCGCCAGCAGCCGACAGGGGAAACATAATTCACCCCTCCACTTT. It yields the protein CASSRQGKHNSPLHF.

The V and J genes are TRBV19 and TRBJ2-5; maybe TRBD2 (7 bases). Germline CDR1 is LNHDA and CDR2 is SQIVND (reference sequence). The CDR3 totals 14 residues. V was shortened by 6 bases and J by 5 bases, with 16 bases between the two germline ends. Here the CDR3 reads CASRSGARGETQYF. The DNA for the CDR3 is TGTGCCAGTAGGAGCGGGGCAAGGGGGGAGACCCAGTACTTC.

This chain joins TRBV5-1 and TRBJ1-1, with TRBD1 identical over 12 bases. CDR1 SGHRS and CDR2 YFSETQ come from the germline V gene. The CDR3 has 17 amino acids. Trimming cost V 0 bases and J 4 bases; bases outside gene matches: 7. Here the CDR3 reads CASSLAGTGGAGTEAFF. The CDR3 nucleotides read TGCGCCAGCAGCTTGGCCGGGACAGGGGGCGCCGGCACTGAAGCTTTCTTT.